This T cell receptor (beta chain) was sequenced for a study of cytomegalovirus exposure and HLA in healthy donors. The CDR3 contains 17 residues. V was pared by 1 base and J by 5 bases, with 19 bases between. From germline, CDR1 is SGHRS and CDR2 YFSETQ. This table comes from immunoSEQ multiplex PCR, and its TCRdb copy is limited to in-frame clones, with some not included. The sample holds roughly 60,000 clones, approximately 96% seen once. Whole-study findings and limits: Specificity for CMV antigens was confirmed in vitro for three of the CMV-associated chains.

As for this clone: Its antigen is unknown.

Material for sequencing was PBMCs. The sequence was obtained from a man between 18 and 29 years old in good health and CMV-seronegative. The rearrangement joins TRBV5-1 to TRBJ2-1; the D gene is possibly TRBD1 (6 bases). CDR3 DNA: TGCGCCAGCAGCTTGCCCGTACAGGGTATCGCCCACAATGAGCAGTTCTTC. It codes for CASSLPVQGIAHNEQFF.